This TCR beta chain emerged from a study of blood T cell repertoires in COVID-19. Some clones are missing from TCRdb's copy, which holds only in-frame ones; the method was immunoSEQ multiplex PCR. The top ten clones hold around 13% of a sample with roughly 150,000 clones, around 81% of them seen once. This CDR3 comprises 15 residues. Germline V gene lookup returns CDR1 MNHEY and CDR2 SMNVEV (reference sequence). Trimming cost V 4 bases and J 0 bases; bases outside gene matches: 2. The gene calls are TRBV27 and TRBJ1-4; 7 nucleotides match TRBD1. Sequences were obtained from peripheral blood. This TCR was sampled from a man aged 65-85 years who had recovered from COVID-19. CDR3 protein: CASSSRGATNEKLFF. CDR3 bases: TGTGCCAGCAGTTCCAGGGGGGCAACTAATGAAAAACTGTTTTTT.